The 22 T cell receptor beta chains given below trace back to one sample, sequenced in a study of regulatory T cells in long-lasting Graves disease. CDR3 regions were amplified by Arm-PCR using iRepertoire HTBI primers to build TCR beta libraries. TCRdb processed the multiplex PCR reads anew with MiXCR; each CDR3 protein has one entry. The profile covers over 350,000 distinct CDR3 sequences, with around 21% appearing a single time and about a fifth taken by the ten largest. Documented time point: persistent/refractory GD, antithyroid drugs over 5 years with positive TRAb. The TCR library was made from RNA extracted from PBMCs. The sequenced sample was peripheral blood mononuclear cells (PBMCs), obtained when the disease was refractory, from a patient treated with antithyroid drugs. These receptors came from a female donor with Graves disease.

This chain connects TRBV7-9 to TRBJ2-7, with 7 positions matching TRBD2. The CDR3 extends over 14 amino acids. The V gene's germline CDR1 is SEHNR and CDR2 FQNEAQ (reference sequence). Losses at the gene ends were 7 bases for V and 4 bases for J; bases not matched to a gene: 10. The CDR3 DNA reads as TGTGCCAGCACCCCGGGGCTAGCGGAATACGAGCAGTACTTC. Its translation: CASTPGLAEYEQYF.

This clonotype was picked up many times. The chain uses TRBV11-2 and TRBJ1-4, with D possibly matching TRBD1 (6 bases). The V and J ends lost 5 bases and 8 bases respectively, with 12 bases between them. This CDR3 spans 13 amino acids. In germline, CDR1 is SGHAT, CDR2 FQNNGV. The CDR3 region is CASSPSTGEKLFF. In nucleotides, the CDR3 is TGTGCCAGCAGCCCTTCGACAGGAGAAAAACTGTTTTTT.

There are a few counts of this clonotype. V gene TRBV19 combines with J gene TRBJ1-2; D is unresolved. The CDR3 loop spans 13 amino acids. Germline V gene sequence: CDR1 LNHDA, CDR2 SQIVND (reference sequence). Trimming removed 7 bases from V and 0 bases from J, with 9 bases in between. Here the CDR3 DNA reads TGTGCCAGTATCGGAGGACCTAACTATGGCTACACCTTC. It is translated as CASIGGPNYGYTF.

V usage is TRBV6-1 and J usage is TRBJ2-2, with D perhaps being TRBD1 or TRBD2 (5 bases each). The germline V gene has CDR1 MNHNS and CDR2 SASEGT. There are 14 residues in the CDR3. Trimming removed 5 bases from V and 5 bases from J, with 12 bases in between. The CDR3 nucleotides are TGTGCCAGCAGTATCGGGACGCCGACCGGGGAGCTGTTTTTT. As protein: CASSIGTPTGELFF.

A note on this clonotype: Mismatch with germline at one junction end may stem from a read error. The gene calls are TRBV6-2 or TRBV6-3 and TRBJ2-7; tentative D call: TRBD1 (6 bases). The CDR3 has 13 residues. The germline gives CDR1 MNHEY, CDR2 SVGEGT. The CDR3 DNA reads TGTGCCAGCATGGGCGACAGGTCCTACGAGCAGTACTTT. Its protein product is CASMGDRSYEQYF.

The gene calls are TRBV5-4 and TRBJ2-7; D is possibly TRBD2 (7 bases). Germline assignment: CDR1 SGHNT and CDR2 YYREEE (reference sequence). CDR3 length equals 16 residues. Trimming removed 0 bases from V and 7 bases from J, with 20 bases in between. CDR3 sequence (DNA): TGTGCCAGCAGCTTGGGCGACGGGGGGCTTTCGTGGGAGCAGTACTTC. This gives the protein CASSLGDGGLSWEQYF.

This clonotype was picked up a small number of times. V gene TRBV12-3 or TRBV12-4 combines with J gene TRBJ2-7, with D possibly TRBD2 on 5 matching bases. There are 13 residues in the CDR3. Trimming left V 6 bases short and J 7 bases short, with 16 bases between. CDR3 amino acids: CASSPTGWGEQYF. The DNA for the CDR3 is TGTGCCAGCAGCCCAACGGGGTGGGGTGAGCAGTACTTC.

DNA for the CDR3: TGTGCCAGCAGCCCTAGCGGGACTGGTCAGGTGCCCCAGCATTTT. Its protein is CASSPSGTGQVPQHF. The chain recombines TRBV9 with TRBJ1-5; D is perhaps TRBD1 (5 bases). V was trimmed by 4 bases and J by 9 bases, leaving 20 bases between them. The CDR3 runs 15 residues. Germline CDR1 SGDLS, CDR2 YYNGEE.

This clonotype was seen many times. The chain has TRBV12-3 or TRBV12-4 and TRBJ1-1, with a possible D match to TRBD1 (5 bases). The ends were cut back, 3 bases at V and 1 base at J, with 9 bases in the middle. The CDR3 is 14 residues long. CDR3 sequence reads: CASSFNGGNTEAFF. CDR3 nucleotide sequence: TGTGCCAGCAGTTTCAACGGGGGGAACACTGAAGCTTTCTTT.

This clonotype was observed at least ten times. The chain uses TRBV29-1 and TRBJ1-2; tentative D call: TRBD1 (5 bases). Germline loops: CDR1 SQVTM, CDR2 ANQGSEA. Trimming took 5 bases from V and 5 from J, leaving 15 bases between them. The CDR3 is 13 amino acids. The CDR3 region has the DNA TGCAGCGTTTGGGACCCTTCCCGGTATGGCTACACCTTC. It translates to CSVWDPSRYGYTF. The full variable domain, in which reference TRBV29-1 and TRBJ1-2 provide the parts outside the CDR3, is SAVISQKPSRDICQRGTSLTIQCQVDSQVTMMFWYRQQPGQSLTLIATANQGSEATYESGFVIDKFPISRPNLTFSTLTVSNMSPEDSSIYLCSVWDPSRYGYTFGSGTRLTVV.

This clonotype was detected many times. The DNA of the CDR3 is TGCAGCGTTGATGAGGCTTTTGGCTACACCTTC. Its protein product is CSVDEAFGYTF. The rearrangement uses TRBV29-1 and TRBJ1-2; D is ambiguous. The CDR3 covers 11 residues. V lost 3 bases and J 7 bases, leaving 9 bases between the germline ends. Germline assignment: CDR1 SQVTM and CDR2 ANQGSEA.

This sequence joins TRBV11-3 and TRBJ2-7, with no clear D. V was trimmed by 0 bases and J by 2 bases, leaving 8 bases between them. CDR1 is SGHNT, CDR2 YENEEA, per germline. The CDR3 loop spans 14 amino acids. The CDR3 DNA follows: TGTGCCAGCAGCTTAGATCTCAAGGCCTACGAGCAGTACTTC. It yields the protein CASSLDLKAYEQYF.

The gene calls are TRBV19 and TRBJ2-1; D may be TRBD2 (6 bases). This CDR3 comprises 15 residues. Germline assignment: CDR1 LNHDA and CDR2 SQIVND (reference sequence). V gave up 3 bases and J gave up 5 bases, with 14 bases separating them. For the CDR3, the DNA is TGTGCCAGTAGTATTATCGGGACTGGGAACAATGAGCAGTTCTTC. As protein: CASSIIGTGNNEQFF.

The table lists this clonotype with many counts. The chain joins TRBV27 to TRBJ2-7; 9 bases map to TRBD2. Germline CDR1 MNHEY, CDR2 SMNVEV (reference sequence). J lost 4 bases, V lost 6 bases, and 4 bases had no gene match. The CDR3 is 13 amino acids. The CDR3 sequence: CASRVAGVYEQYF. The CDR3 bases are TGTGCCAGCAGGGTAGCGGGAGTTTACGAGCAGTACTTC.

To note about this clonotype: A much more abundant neighbour one base away suggests this may be a read error. V usage is TRBV27 and J usage is TRBJ2-7, with 8 positions matching TRBD2. The length of the CDR3 is 13 residues. Germline V gives CDR1 MNHEY, CDR2 SMNVEV (reference sequence). The DNA of the CDR3 is TGTGCCAGCAGAGCGGGAGAATCCTACGAGCAGTGCTTC. It codes for CASRAGESYEQCF.

This clonotype showed up just a few times. CDR3 bases: TGTGCCAGCAGCTTAGCGAGTATGGGGCGCCTTGTTAGGTCTGGGGCCAACGTCCTGACTTTC. Translation: CASSLASMGRLVRSGANVLTF. The gene calls are TRBV7-2 and TRBJ2-6, with TRBD1 as a possible D gene (5 bases). This CDR3 is built from 21 residues. Trimming took off 0 bases at V and 1 base at J, with 22 bases between the two ends. Germline V gives CDR1 SGHTA, CDR2 FQGNSA.

This clonotype was counted ten times or more. Here the CDR3 reads CASGEDGTEAFF. DNA of the CDR3: TGTGCCAGCGGGGAGGACGGGACAGAAGCTTTCTTT. The chain links TRBV2 to TRBJ1-1; a possible D gene is TRBD1 (6 bases). The CDR3 has 12 residues. The V end was cut by 8 bases, the J end by 8 bases, with 15 bases between. Germline V CDR1 and CDR2: SNHLY, FYNNEI.

V and J are TRBV7-2 and TRBJ2-6; D call uncertain. Germline CDR1 is SGHTA and CDR2 is FQGNSA. CDR3 length equals 16 residues. V gave up 6 bases and J gave up 0 bases, with 12 bases separating them. CDR3 amino acids: CASRTRTISGANVLTF. The CDR3 coding sequence is TGTGCCAGCAGGACCCGGACGATCTCTGGGGCCAACGTCCTGACTTTC.

This clonotype occurred a few times. V and J are TRBV4-2 and TRBJ2-2, with D maybe TRBD2 (5 bases). Germline V gives CDR1 LGHNA, CDR2 YNFKEQ. The germline V and J ends were trimmed by 0 bases and 3 bases, with 11 bases remaining between them. The CDR3 consists of 16 residues. The CDR3, as DNA: TGTGCCAGCAGCCAAGAAGATAGCGTAGACACCGGGGAGCTGTTTTTT. Its translation: CASSQEDSVDTGELFF.

This clonotype was found many times. V and J are TRBV6-5 and TRBJ1-2; D unresolved. V was clipped by 3 bases and J by 4 bases, with 9 bases between them. The CDR3 sequence is 13 residues long. Germline-derived CDR1 and CDR2 are MNHEY and SVGAGI. The CDR3, as DNA: TGTGCCAGCAGTTATGGTCAGTCCTATGGCTACACCTTC. This sequence encodes CASSYGQSYGYTF.

This clonotype was detected many times. The chain employs TRBV6-1 and TRBJ2-7, with TRBD2 identical over 9 bases. This CDR3 region has 16 residues. The V and J ends lost 8 bases and 4 bases, in that order; junction bases with no gene match: 15. CDR1 is MNHNS, CDR2 SASEGT, per germline. The CDR3 loop is CASFPRPGLAPYEQYF. The CDR3 bases are TGTGCCAGCTTCCCCCGGCCGGGACTAGCCCCATACGAGCAGTACTTC.

The chain is built from TRBV27 and TRBJ1-1, with TRBD1 as a possible D gene (5 bases). Germline V gene data show CDR1 as MNHEY and CDR2 as SMNVEV (reference sequence). Trimming took 0 bases from V and 5 from J, leaving 22 bases between them. The CDR3 is made up of 18 amino acids. The CDR3: CASSLSLLPGLLGTEAFF. CDR3 bases: TGTGCCAGCAGTTTATCGCTACTACCAGGGCTCCTTGGGACTGAAGCTTTCTTT.